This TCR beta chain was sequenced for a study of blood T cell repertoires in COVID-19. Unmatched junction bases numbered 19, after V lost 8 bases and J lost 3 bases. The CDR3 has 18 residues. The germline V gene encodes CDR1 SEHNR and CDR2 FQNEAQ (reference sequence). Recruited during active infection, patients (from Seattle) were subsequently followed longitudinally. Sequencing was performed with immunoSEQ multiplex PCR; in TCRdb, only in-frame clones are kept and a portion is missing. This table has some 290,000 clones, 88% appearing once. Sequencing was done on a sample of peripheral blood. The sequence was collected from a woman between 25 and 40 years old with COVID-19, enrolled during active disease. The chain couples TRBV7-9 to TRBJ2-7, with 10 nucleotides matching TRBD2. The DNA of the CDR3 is TGTGCCAGCGTTCCTTACGGTAGGGGGACTAGCGCCGACTACGAGCAGTACTTC. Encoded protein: CASVPYGRGTSADYEQYF. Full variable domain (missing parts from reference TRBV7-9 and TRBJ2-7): DTGVSQNPRHKITKRGQNVTFRCDPISEHNRLYWYRQTLGQGPEFLTYFQNEAQLEKSRLLSDRFSAERPKGSFSTLEIQRTEQGDSAMYLCASVPYGRGTSADYEQYFGPGTRLTVT.